This T cell receptor beta chain came from a study of blood T cell repertoires in COVID-19. Study context: Whether acute or convalescent, the COVID-19 samples came from the United States, Italy and Spain. T cells, B-cell-depleted T cells, or PBMCs supplied cDNA or gDNA.

In the authors' methods: Using reference gene primer amplification, nucleated cell counts were estimated. The data were produced by immunoSEQ multiplex PCR, yet TCRdb's version contains in-frame clones alone and is incomplete. V and J calls and clone size are those listed in that table; D and trimming were worked out from the DNA. The repertoire holds about 140,000 clones, 70% to 90% seen once, with less than 2% in the top ten. This CDR3 comprises 15 residues. Losses at the gene ends were 5 bases for V and 3 bases for J; bases not matched to a gene: 7. Germline CDR1 is ENHRY and CDR2 is SYGVKD. Sequencing was performed on peripheral blood. This sequence joins TRBV10-3 and TRBJ2-1, with TRBD1 identical over 7 bases. The TCR was taken from a woman aged 60-70 years with acute or convalescent COVID-19. CDR3 DNA: TGTGCCATCAGTCCCACCGGGACAGACTACAATGAGCAGTTCTTC. It is translated as CAISPTGTDYNEQFF.